This TCR beta chain came from a study of T cells after yellow fever vaccination. Study conclusions and caveats: Booster samples showed a return of most primary-vaccination clones (roughly 96% CD4, approximately 90% CD8). A minor fraction of clonotypes spanned both CD4 and CD8 compartments.

A single record per CDR3 protein comes from TCRdb applying MiXCR to the 5' RACE reads. This sample carries hundreds of thousands of distinct CDR3 sequences, 15% to 20% of them seen once, and the ten largest clones take 13% to 15%. Note on this clonotype: Antigen unknown.

This CDR3 contains 16 residues. Trimming left V 5 bases short and J 10 bases short, with 22 bases between. The germline V gene encodes CDR1 SGHRS and CDR2 YFSETQ. This chain joins TRBV5-1 and TRBJ1-6; D might be TRBD1 (5 bases). Sequencing was performed on PBMCs, taken 15 days after the yellow fever booster vaccination. This sequence originates from a man aged 25-40 years who received the YFV17D yellow fever vaccine. The chain's CDR3 is CASSRGADTGPSPLHF. The CDR3 nucleotides are TGCGCCAGCAGTCGGGGTGCGGACACGGGGCCCTCACCCCTCCACTTT.